These 17 T cell receptor beta chains originate from one sample sequenced in a study of T cells expressing NK-cell markers. TCRdb reprocessed the 5' RACE reads and stores each CDR3 protein as one record, lacking DNA. This listing includes over 4,500 distinct CDR3 sequences. Sequenced sample: blood T cells: a sorted CD56 or NKG2C T cell subset, CD4+ or CD8+ T cells, or bulk PBMC T cells (not recorded which). Every receptor here comes from a man aged 18 to 30 in good health.

The chain carries TRBV25-1 and TRBJ1-2; TCRdb's assignment of TRBD1 cannot be checked, as there is no DNA. CDR3 size: 16 residues. The germline CDR1 and CDR2 sequences are MGHDK and SYGVNS. The CDR3 here is CASSIHSRGNGYGYTF.

This sequence joins TRBV20-1 and TRBJ2-5; TCRdb's D call, TRBD1, is unchecked because there is no DNA. Germline CDR1 is DFQATT and CDR2 is SNEGSKA (reference sequence). The CDR3 runs to 15 residues. The CDR3: CSARVPQVGLETQYF.

This chain uses TRBV7-9 with TRBJ2-3; TCRdb designates TRBD2, a call that cannot be tested without DNA. CDR1 is SEHNR, CDR2 FQNEAQ, per germline (reference sequence). The CDR3 has 17 residues. The CDR3 here is CASSLRRLARSTDTQYF.

The CDR3 is CASSLVWSRNYGYTF. The chain carries TRBV5-6 and TRBJ1-2; checking the TCRdb D call of TRBD1 is not possible without DNA. This CDR3 has 15 amino acids. CDR1 and CDR2 (germline): SGHDT, YYEEEE.

The chain joins TRBV7-9 to TRBJ2-3; TCRdb calls TRBD1, which cannot be checked without DNA. This CDR3 has 14 residues. The V gene's germline CDR1 is SEHNR and CDR2 FQNEAQ (reference sequence). CDR3 sequence reads: CASSLGGAQLAQYF. Full variable domain (rest looked up from reference TRBV7-9 and TRBJ2-3): DTGVSQNPRHKITKRGQNVTFRCDPISEHNRLYWYRQTLGQGPEFLTYFQNEAQLEKSRLLSDRFSAERPKGSFSTLEIQRTEQGDSAMYLCASSLGGAQLAQYFGPGTRLTVL.

The genes are TRBV4-1 and TRBJ2-1; TCRdb names TRBD2, which stays unverified in the absence of DNA. The CDR3 loop spans 16 amino acids. CDR1 is MGHRA, CDR2 YSYEKL, per germline. The CDR3 sequence: CASSQPPSTPTGEQFF.

The rearrangement joins TRBV7-9 to TRBJ2-7. CDR3 length equals 14 residues. Germline V gene sequence: CDR1 SEHNR, CDR2 FQNEAQ (reference sequence). CDR3 residues: CASSGRTEPYEQYF.

The V and J genes are TRBV5-6 and TRBJ2-1. This CDR3 contains 14 residues. From germline, CDR1 is SGHDT and CDR2 YYEEEE. The CDR3 loop reads CASNPREPYNEQFF. Using reference TRBV5-6 and TRBJ2-1 for the parts outside the CDR3, the full variable domain is DAGVTQSPTHLIKTRGQQVTLRCSPKSGHDTVSWYQQALGQGPQFIFQYYEEEERQRGNFPDRFSGHQFPNYSSELNVNALLLGDSALYLCASNPREPYNEQFFGPGTRLTVL.

The rearrangement links TRBV20-1 to TRBJ1-4. There are 12 residues in the CDR3. Germline assignment: CDR1 DFQATT and CDR2 SNEGSKA (reference sequence). This chain's CDR3 is CSARDLGEKLFF.

The chain couples TRBV6-1 to TRBJ2-5. CDR3 size: 14 residues. In germline, CDR1 is MNHNS, CDR2 SASEGT. CDR3 region: CASSESRQQETQYF.

The V gene is TRBV3-1, the J gene TRBJ2-4; TCRdb's assignment of TRBD2 cannot be checked, as there is no DNA. CDR1 is LGHDT and CDR2 is YNNKEL in the germline V gene (reference sequence). The CDR3 length is 16 residues. CDR3 loop: CASSPKSGRQRNIQYF.

V gene TRBV2 combines with J gene TRBJ2-3. Germline loops: CDR1 SNHLY, CDR2 FYNNEI. This CDR3 comprises 11 residues. CDR3 in amino acids: CASNDMDTQYF.

J is TRBJ2-3 and V is TRBV28. CDR1 MDHEN and CDR2 SYDVKM come from the germline V gene. This CDR3 is built from 11 residues. CDR3 in amino acids: CASALVDTQYF. Full variable domain (missing parts from reference TRBV28 and TRBJ2-3): DVKVTQSSRYLVKRTGEKVFLECVQDMDHENMFWYRQDPGLGLRLIYFSYDVKMKEKGDIPEGYSVSREKKERFSLILESASTNQTSMYLCASALVDTQYFGPGTRLTVL.

This rearrangement joins TRBV7-9 to TRBJ2-5; TCRdb proposes TRBD1, but this gene call is untestable without DNA. Germline V lookup: CDR1 SEHNR, CDR2 FQNEAQ (reference sequence). This CDR3 is 15 amino acids long. The CDR3 is CASSPPGGAQETQYF.

The chain employs TRBV11-1 and TRBJ2-7; the TCRdb D gene call, TRBD2, has no DNA to confirm it. The germline V gene encodes CDR1 SGHAT and CDR2 FQDESV (reference sequence). This CDR3 has 11 amino acids. CDR3 amino acids: CASSSRCSAYF. The variable domain in full, completed from reference TRBV11-1 and TRBJ2-7, reads EAEVAQSPRYKITEKSQAVAFWCDPISGHATLYWYRQILGQGPELLVQFQDESVVDDSQLPKDRFSAERLKGVDSTLKIQPAELGDSAMYLCASSSRCSAYFGPGTRLTVT.

The chain employs TRBV7-8 and TRBJ1-2; the TCRdb D gene call, TRBD1, has no DNA to confirm it. In germline, CDR1 is SGHVS, CDR2 FQNEAQ. There are 14 residues in the CDR3. The CDR3 sequence: CASSLGQSIYGYTF.

The gene calls are TRBV6-4 and TRBJ2-6. From germline, CDR1 is MRHNA and CDR2 SNTAGT. The CDR3 loop spans 15 amino acids. CDR3 protein: CASARSSSGANVLTF.